This entry lists 22 T cell receptor beta chains sequenced from one sample in a study of blood T cell repertoires in COVID-19. Repertoires were generated with immunoSEQ multiplex PCR, while TCRdb's copy carries only in-frame clones and drops some. The repertoire holds about 89,000 clones, with 60% to 85% as singletons. Specimen: peripheral blood. All receptors come from a human donor in a cohort sampled during active COVID-19.

The CDR3, as DNA: TGTGCCAGCTCTCAAGGGGCTAAAGTGGGTGAAAAACTGTTTTTT. Its protein product is CASSQGAKVGEKLFF. The V and J genes are TRBV11-2 and TRBJ1-4; possibly TRBD1 for D (5 bases). The V gene's germline CDR1 is SGHAT and CDR2 FQNNGV. V was pared by 8 bases and J by 7 bases, with 20 bases between. The CDR3 sequence is 15 residues long.

The rearrangement links TRBV30 to TRBJ1-5; D remains unclear. There are 12 residues in the CDR3. Trimming cost V 0 bases and J 6 bases, with 6 bases left between them. Germline CDR1 is GTSNPN and CDR2 is SVGIG (reference sequence). CDR3 bases: TGTGCCTGGAGTGTGCGGGGTCAGCCCCAGCATTTT. It translates to CAWSVRGQPQHF.

Concerning this clone: The same CDR3 arises from other DNA sequences in this sample as well. The V call is TRBV7-3, the J call TRBJ2-3; no definite D call. This CDR3 has 13 residues. V was shortened by 2 bases and J by 0 bases, with 3 bases between the two germline ends. Germline-derived CDR1 and CDR2 are SGHTA and FQGTGA. CDR3 region: CASSLGSTDTQYF. The CDR3 coding sequence is TGTGCCAGCAGCTTAGGCAGCACAGATACGCAGTATTTT.

V and J are TRBV7-2 and TRBJ1-3, with D perhaps matching TRBD1 (6 bases). The CDR3 runs to 17 residues. Per germline, CDR1 SGHTA and CDR2 FQGNSA. V was trimmed by 3 bases and J by 2 bases, leaving 17 bases between them. The CDR3 nucleotides read TGTGCCAGCAGCTTGGTGGAGGGGGGGACCGCTGGAAACACCATATATTTT. It translates to CASSLVEGGTAGNTIYF.

This chain joins TRBV3-1 (or the pseudogene TRBV3-2) and TRBJ1-1; TRBD1 agrees at 8 bases. Germline lookup yields CDR1 LGHDT and CDR2 YNNKEL (reference sequence). V lost 0 bases, J lost 5 bases, and 11 bases stayed unmatched. This CDR3 has 17 residues. CDR3 coding DNA: TGTGCCAGCAGCCAAGATGGGCAGGGGGCGAGGAAGACTGAAGCTTTCTTT. Amino acids: CASSQDGQGARKTEAFF.

This clone was counted many times. The chain joins TRBV27 to TRBJ2-3; perhaps TRBD1 as D (5 bases). CDR1 and CDR2 from the germline V gene are MNHEY and SMNVEV (reference sequence). Trimming took 4 bases from V and 4 from J, leaving 12 bases between them. This CDR3 spans 14 amino acids. The CDR3 DNA reads as TGTGCCAGCAGTTCCCAGGGTACGGCAGATACGCAGTATTTT. It codes for CASSSQGTADTQYF.

V is TRBV6-2 or TRBV6-3 and J is TRBJ2-6; 8 bases map to TRBD1. Per germline, CDR1 MNHEY and CDR2 SVGEGT. Trimming cost V 6 bases and J 2 bases; bases outside gene matches: 3. This CDR3 contains 15 residues. The DNA of the CDR3 is TGTGCCAGCAGCGACAGGGGAACTGGGGCCAACGTCCTGACTTTC. Its protein product is CASSDRGTGANVLTF.

The chain links TRBV29-1 to TRBJ2-5; no definite D call. Trimming took 0 bases from V and 5 from J, leaving 13 bases between them. Germline-derived CDR1 and CDR2 are SQVTM and ANQGSEA. The CDR3 length is 14 residues. CDR3 protein: CSVEDSLARETQYF. The CDR3 DNA sequence: TGCAGCGTTGAAGATTCGTTAGCTCGGGAGACCCAGTACTTC.

The rearrangement links TRBV9 to TRBJ2-3; perhaps TRBD1 as D (5 bases). The CDR3 runs to 15 residues. From germline, CDR1 is SGDLS and CDR2 YYNGEE. V was pared by 4 bases and J by 2 bases, with 14 bases between. The CDR3 DNA reads as TGTGCCAGCAGCCCTCGACATGGGGCCACAGATACGCAGTATTTT. This sequence encodes CASSPRHGATDTQYF.

V usage is TRBV29-1 and J usage is TRBJ1-2; no clear D gene. The V and J ends lost 8 bases and 5 bases respectively, with 12 bases between them. The CDR3 consists of 11 residues. Germline V lookup: CDR1 SQVTM, CDR2 ANQGSEA. The CDR3 coding sequence is TGCAGCCCCCGCGAGCTATATGGCTACACCTTC. Protein: CSPRELYGYTF.

The CDR3 DNA reads TGTGCCAGTAGTAGAGGCCTAGCGGGATTCTCCTACAATGAGCAGTTCTTC. Its translation: CASSRGLAGFSYNEQFF. The genes are TRBV19 and TRBJ2-1, with TRBD2 matching 9 bases. Germline loops: CDR1 LNHDA, CDR2 SQIVND (reference sequence). The length of the CDR3 is 17 residues. After removal of 4 bases from V and 0 bases from J, the junction contained 7 bases not matched to a gene.

The rearrangement links TRBV21-1 to TRBJ2-1; the D call TRBD2 from the table was never checked on the DNA. TRBV21-1 is designated a pseudogene. This CDR3 has 16 residues. CDR3 sequence (DNA): TGTGCCAGCAGCCTGGTTTTTCGGTACTCCTACAATGAGCAGTTCTTC. This codes for CASSLVFRYSYNEQFF.

The chain is built from TRBV24-1 and TRBJ2-1; 8 bases line up with TRBD2. With 12 bases clipped from V and 5 bases from J, the junction kept 8 bases outside the gene matches. The germline gives CDR1 KGHDR, CDR2 SFDVKD. CDR3 length: 13 residues. CDR3 protein: CAPGAGGNNEQFF. The CDR3 DNA reads as TGTGCCCCTGGTGCGGGAGGTAACAATGAGCAGTTCTTC.

The V call is TRBV6-5, the J call TRBJ1-1; D gene unclear. V dropped 7 bases and J dropped 2 bases, with 14 bases sitting between them. Germline CDR1 is MNHEY and CDR2 is SVGAGI. The length of the CDR3 is 14 residues. This CDR3 reads CASITSAVNTEAFF. CDR3 DNA sequence: TGTGCCAGCATCACGTCAGCGGTCAACACTGAAGCTTTCTTT.

The rearrangement joins TRBV6-1 to TRBJ1-4, with TRBD1 as a possible D gene (6 bases). Between the trimmed V and J ends, which lost 2 bases and 0 bases, there was a span of 10 bases. The CDR3 is 16 residues long. Germline CDR1 is MNHNS and CDR2 is SASEGT. CDR3: CASSEPDRPTNEKLFF. The CDR3 DNA sequence: TGTGCCAGCAGTGAACCGGACAGACCAACTAATGAAAAACTGTTTTTT.

CDR3 region: CASSPEGGVAGSQQYF. CDR3 nucleotides: TGTGCCAGCAGCCCAGAGGGGGGAGTAGCGGGATCCCAGCAGTACTTC. V gene TRBV9 combines with J gene TRBJ2-7, with TRBD2 matching 8 bases. Germline CDR1 SGDLS, CDR2 YYNGEE. The CDR3 is 16 residues long. The junction had 17 bases not matched to a gene; V was cut back by 4 bases and J by 8 bases.

The V call is TRBV7-2, the J call TRBJ2-1, with 10 bases matching TRBD2. The CDR3 contains 16 residues. The V and J ends lost 5 bases and 2 bases, in that order; junction bases with no gene match: 6. Germline CDR1 is SGHTA and CDR2 is FQGNSA. In DNA form, the CDR3 reads TGTGCCAGCAGCGCAGCCGGGACTAGCGCCTACAATGAGCAGTTCTTC. It encodes CASSAAGTSAYNEQFF.

The chain links TRBV7-9 to TRBJ2-3; D might be TRBD2 (7 bases). In germline, CDR1 is SEHNR, CDR2 FQNEAQ (reference sequence). Trimming took 5 bases from V and 2 from J, leaving 20 bases between them. The CDR3 spans 17 residues. CDR3 in amino acids: CASSALLGRGVTDTQYF. The CDR3 DNA follows: TGTGCCAGCAGCGCCCTCCTTGGGAGGGGGGTCACAGATACGCAGTATTTT.

A word on this clone: Other DNA sequences in this sample translate to the same CDR3. The rearrangement joins TRBV30 to TRBJ1-5; the D is unclear. V was pared by 0 bases and J by 1 base, with 4 bases between. Germline CDR1 is GTSNPN and CDR2 is SVGIG (reference sequence). This CDR3 contains 13 residues. The CDR3 here is CAWSVGSNQPQHF. CDR3 nucleotide sequence: TGTGCCTGGAGTGTTGGCAGCAATCAGCCCCAGCATTTT.

The gene calls are TRBV23-1 and TRBJ2-7, with 7 bases that match TRBD2. TRBV23-1 is filed as an ORF, its function uncertain. The junction had 6 bases not matched to a gene; V was cut back by 10 bases and J by 6 bases. The CDR3 totals 11 residues. The CDR3 loop is CATSGGSEQYF. In DNA, the CDR3 is TGCGCCACCTCGGGGGGTAGCGAGCAGTACTTC.

The chain has TRBV12-3 or TRBV12-4 and TRBJ2-5, with a tentative D call TRBD1 (5 bases). The length of the CDR3 is 13 residues. V was cut by 2 bases and J by 4 bases, with 8 bases left in between. CDR3 bases: TGTGCCAGCAGTTTAACCAGGGTAGAGACCCAGTACTTC. Protein: CASSLTRVETQYF.

The gene calls are TRBV11-2 and TRBJ2-1; TRBD2 agrees at 9 bases. The germline V gene encodes CDR1 SGHAT and CDR2 FQNNGV. The ends lost 5 bases at V and 15 bases at J; junction bases unmatched: 11. The length of the CDR3 is 13 residues. The CDR3 sequence: CASSPNSGRSRFF. CDR3 bases: TGTGCCAGCAGCCCCAACAGCGGGAGGTCCCGGTTCTTC.